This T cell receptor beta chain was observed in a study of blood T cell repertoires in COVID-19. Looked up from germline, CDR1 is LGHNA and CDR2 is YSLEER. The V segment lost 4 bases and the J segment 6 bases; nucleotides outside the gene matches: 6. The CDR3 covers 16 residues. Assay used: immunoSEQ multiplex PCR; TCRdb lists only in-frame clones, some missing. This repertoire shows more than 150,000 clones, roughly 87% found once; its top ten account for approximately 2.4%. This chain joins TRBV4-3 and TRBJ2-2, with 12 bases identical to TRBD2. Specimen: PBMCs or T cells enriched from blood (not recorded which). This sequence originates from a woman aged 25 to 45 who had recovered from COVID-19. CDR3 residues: CASSRGLAGSAGELFF. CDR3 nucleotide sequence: TGCGCCAGCAGCCGCGGACTAGCGGGAAGCGCCGGGGAGCTGTTTTTT.